This TCR beta chain was sequenced for a study of vaccination effects on CD4 cells after COVID-19. Study context: Convalescent patients (n = two) were sampled 16 days and one week prevaccination.

The study's findings and limits: Clonal contraction was marked in infection- and vaccine-induced clones late after vaccination.

Data came from immunoSEQ multiplex PCR; TCRdb stores just in-frame clones and leaves some out. The sample shows about 40,000 clones, approximately 70% of them seen only once. Points on this clone: Its antigen is as yet unknown.

Expansion of antigen-specific CD4+ T cells with viral peptide pools was carried out by the ViraFEST assay before sequencing. On roughly day 10 of culture, CD4+ T cells were separated out. Sometime from March through December 2020, the person acquired a SARS-CoV-2 infection that PCR confirmed. Unmatched junction bases numbered 5, after V lost 2 bases and J lost 6 bases. Germline CDR1 LGHNT, CDR2 FRNRAP. This CDR3 is 14 amino acids long. The origin of this receptor is a human donor who had a prior SARS-CoV-2 infection. The rearrangement joins TRBV12-5 to TRBJ2-3, with 7 positions matching TRBD2. This material consisted of CD4+ T cells from PBMCs cultured with a peptide pool, taken before COVID-19 vaccination. CDR3 protein: CASGLSSGEDTQYF. The DNA for the CDR3 is TGTGCTAGTGGTTTGTCAAGCGGGGAGGATACGCAGTATTTT. Full variable domain (outside the CDR3, taken from reference TRBV12-5 and TRBJ2-3): DARVTQTPRHKVTEMGQEVTMRCQPILGHNTVFWYRQTMMQGLELLAYFRNRAPLDDSGMPKDRFSAEMPDATLATLKIQPSEPRDSAVYFCASGLSSGEDTQYFGPGTRLTVL.